This passage covers 17 T cell receptor beta chains from one sample sequenced in a study of T cell responses to AZD1222 COVID-19 vaccine (dated by TCRdb to the early 2020s). Libraries were made using the immunoSEQ multiplex PCR assay. What TCRdb holds here is the immuneACCESS table cut down to in-frame rearrangements. Part of the clones is not present; checked against another copy, under half of the missing clones reflect an unresolved V gene, and the others are unexplained. Recorded for this sample are approximately 110,000 clones; approximately 84% of them occurred a single time. The ten largest clones capture about 7.8% of the sample. Explained via the paper, the time point label denotes: baseline before first vaccination. Sequenced here: peripheral blood, sampled on day 0 of AZD1222 vaccination. These receptors were taken from an adult in good health.

This chain joins TRBV14 and TRBJ2-7, with D perhaps matching TRBD1 (6 bases). Germline lookup yields CDR1 SGHDN and CDR2 FVKESK. There are 15 residues in the CDR3. V lost 3 bases, J lost 1 base, and 13 bases lay in between. CDR3 protein: CASSQGYRASYEQYF. CDR3 bases: TGTGCCAGCAGCCAGGGTTACAGGGCGTCCTACGAGCAGTACTTC.

The V call is TRBV24-1, the J call TRBJ2-7; TRBD1 is a possible D gene (5 bases). The CDR3 length is 14 residues. V lost 4 bases and J 5 bases, leaving 14 bases between the germline ends. Germline CDR1 is KGHDR and CDR2 is SFDVKD. The CDR3 DNA sequence: TGTGCCACCAGTGACCCAGGGCAAAACCACGAGCAGTACTTC. Translation gives CATSDPGQNHEQYF.

The rearrangement uses TRBV6-1 and TRBJ2-3; no clear D gene. V was pared by 2 bases and J by 1 base, with 19 bases between. The CDR3 is 18 amino acids. CDR1 and CDR2 from the germline V gene are MNHNS and SASEGT. As DNA, the CDR3 is TGTGCCAGCAGTGAATTCCCCGGGTCCTCCCGTGGCACAGATACGCAGTATTTT. It is translated as CASSEFPGSSRGTDTQYF.

About this clone itself: A much larger clone sits a single nucleotide away, making a read error possible. This chain connects TRBV7-9 to TRBJ2-2, with D hard to call. Trimming removed 1 base at V and 2 bases at J, with 2 bases between. The CDR3 totals 13 residues. Germline V CDR1 and CDR2: SEHNR, FQNEAQ (reference sequence). The CDR3 sequence is CASSLGNTGELFF. CDR3 bases: TGTGCCAGCAGCTTAGGAAACACCGGGGAGCTGTTTTTT.

The V call is TRBV27, the J call TRBJ1-6; D may be TRBD1 (5 bases). This CDR3 is 14 amino acids long. The V gene lost 3 bases and the J gene lost 8 bases, with 11 bases spanning the gap. CDR1 and CDR2 (germline): MNHEY, SMNVEV (reference sequence). The CDR3 nucleotides are TGTGCCAGCAGTTTTAGGGGTGGAGATTCACCCCTCCACTTT. Amino acids: CASSFRGGDSPLHF.

V usage is TRBV30 and J usage is TRBJ2-7, with unresolved D. This CDR3 comprises 14 residues. The germline gives CDR1 GTSNPN, CDR2 SVGIG (reference sequence). The germline V and J ends were trimmed by 0 bases and 1 base, with 10 bases remaining between them. Written as DNA, the CDR3 is TGTGCCTGGAGTGTACCCCCCTCGTCCTACGAGCAGTACTTC. Its protein is CAWSVPPSSYEQYF.

The rearrangement uses TRBV20-1 and TRBJ2-5; D gene uncertain. Trimming stripped 0 bases from V and 7 bases from J, with 6 bases between. The CDR3 loop spans 11 amino acids. CDR1 and CDR2 (germline): DFQATT, SNEGSKA (reference sequence). CDR3 residues: CSAREQLTQYF. The DNA of the CDR3 is TGCAGTGCTAGAGAACAGCTGACCCAGTACTTC.

The CDR3 region is CASSLNRGVSGEQYF. The CDR3 DNA reads as TGTGCCAGCAGCTTAAACCGGGGAGTATCTGGCGAGCAGTACTTC. V is TRBV11-3 and J is TRBJ2-7; TRBD2 might be the D (5 bases). This CDR3 has 15 residues. V was pared by 2 bases and J by 6 bases, with 17 bases between. The germline gives CDR1 SGHNT, CDR2 YENEEA.

J is TRBJ1-1 and V is TRBV2, with a tentative D call TRBD1 (5 bases). Germline CDR1 and CDR2: SNHLY and FYNNEI. The CDR3 totals 15 residues. Trimming cost V 0 bases and J 1 base, with 9 bases left between them. The CDR3 region is CASSEAGGANTEAFF. The DNA of the CDR3 is TGTGCCAGCAGTGAAGCGGGAGGGGCGAACACTGAAGCTTTCTTT. The whole variable domain, remainder taken from reference TRBV2 and TRBJ1-1, is EPEVTQTPSHQVTQMGQEVILRCVPISNHLYFYWYRQILGQKVEFLVSFYNNEISEKSEIFDDQFSVERPDGSNFTLKIRSTKLEDSAMYFCASSEAGGANTEAFFGQGTRLTVV.

The CDR3, as DNA: TGTGCCAGCAGCGCGTCCCTAACCGCGGAGACCCAGTACTTC. It is translated as CASSASLTAETQYF. The chain has TRBV7-2 and TRBJ2-5; D unclear. Trimming removed 5 bases from V and 5 bases from J, with 15 bases in between. In germline, CDR1 is SGHTA, CDR2 FQGNSA. This CDR3 comprises 14 residues. The variable domain in full, with the rest retrieved from reference TRBV7-2 and TRBJ2-5, is GAGVSQSPSNKVTEKGKDVELRCDPISGHTALYWYRQSLGQGLEFLIYFQGNSAPDKSGLPSDRFSAERTGGSVSTLTIQRTQQEDSAVYLCASSASLTAETQYFGPGTRLLVL.

The DNA for the CDR3 is TGCGCCAGCAGCTTACAGGATAACTATGGCTACACCTTC. Its protein product is CASSLQDNYGYTF. The chain has TRBV5-1 and TRBJ1-2; D is possibly TRBD1 (5 bases). The V gene's germline CDR1 is SGHRS and CDR2 YFSETQ. V gave up 2 bases and J gave up 1 base, with 6 bases separating them. The length of the CDR3 is 13 residues.

The chain couples TRBV28 to TRBJ1-2; TRBD1 might be the D (5 bases). The V end was cut by 8 bases, the J end by 4 bases, with 14 bases between. The CDR3 spans 13 residues. Germline V gene sequence: CDR1 MDHEN, CDR2 SYDVKM. CDR3 sequence reads: CASWPGGGYGYTF. In DNA form, the CDR3 reads TGTGCCAGCTGGCCGGGGGGTGGCTATGGCTACACCTTC.

For this clone: Other DNA sequences in the sample encode the same CDR3. The CDR3 DNA is TGTGCCAGTAGTATACTGCCGAGACAGGGAGCCTATGGCTACACCTTC. This codes for CASSILPRQGAYGYTF. The V call is TRBV19, the J call TRBJ1-2; 7 bases agree with TRBD1. Per germline, CDR1 LNHDA and CDR2 SQIVND (reference sequence). The CDR3 covers 16 residues. V was pared by 2 bases and J by 4 bases, with 10 bases of the junction left unmatched.

The chain joins TRBV7-2 to TRBJ2-5; 8 bases are shared with TRBD1. Germline V gives CDR1 SGHTA, CDR2 FQGNSA. V was clipped by 5 bases and J by 4 bases; unmatched bases: 3. The CDR3 sequence is 13 residues long. The CDR3 region has the DNA TGTGCCAGCAGCAGGGACAGGAGAGAGACCCAGTACTTC. Translated: CASSRDRRETQYF.

The CDR3 here is CASSPRLAGHQETQYF. The DNA for the CDR3 is TGTGCCAGCAGCCCGCGACTAGCGGGGCACCAAGAGACCCAGTACTTC. The chain employs TRBV4-2 and TRBJ2-5; 11 bases are shared with TRBD2. After removal of 4 bases from V and 0 bases from J, the junction contained 4 bases not matched to a gene. The CDR3 consists of 16 residues. From germline, CDR1 is LGHNA and CDR2 YNFKEQ.

The rearrangement uses TRBV2 and TRBJ2-2; the D gene is possibly TRBD1 (6 bases). V lost 6 bases, J lost 4 bases, and 9 bases lay in between. Germline V gives CDR1 SNHLY, CDR2 FYNNEI. CDR3 length equals 13 residues. This chain's CDR3 is CASRETGTGELFF. The CDR3 DNA sequence: TGTGCCAGCAGAGAGACAGGCACCGGGGAGCTGTTTTTT.

In DNA, the CDR3 is TGTGCCCTAGACAGGGGTGGGAACGAGCAGTACTTC. Translating gives CALDRGGNEQYF. The chain employs TRBV30 and TRBJ2-7; 8 nucleotides align to TRBD1. In germline, CDR1 is GTSNPN, CDR2 SVGIG (reference sequence). The CDR3 is made up of 12 amino acids. After removal of 8 bases from V and 5 bases from J, the junction contained 8 bases not matched to a gene.